This T cell receptor (beta chain) was obtained from a study of blood T cell repertoires in COVID-19. Study-wide background: Sources were T cells, B-cell-depleted T cells, or PBMCs; the material itself was cDNA or gDNA.

Germline values: CDR1 SEHNR, CDR2 FQNEAQ (reference sequence). Losses at the gene ends were 1 base for V and 3 bases for J; bases not matched to a gene: 3. The CDR3 is made up of 16 amino acids. Libraries were prepared by immunoSEQ multiplex PCR; TCRdb keeps only in-frame clonotypes and omits some of them. This sample has more than 200,000 clones, with 84% found just once. V gene TRBV7-9 combines with J gene TRBJ2-3, with 11 bases that match TRBD2. The receptor was isolated from a man in his fifties or sixties with acute or convalescent COVID-19. Sequenced material: peripheral blood. This chain's CDR3 is CASSLGLAGSTDTQYF. In DNA, the CDR3 is TGTGCCAGCAGCTTAGGACTAGCGGGAAGTACAGATACGCAGTATTTT.